Below, 18 T cell receptor beta chains from the same sample are listed, as sequenced in a study of patients and donors after allogeneic stem cell transplantation (dated by TCRdb to the early 2020s). Library prep was done by RT-PCR. TCRdb records NextSeq 550 as the sequencer. TCRdb reprocessed the public reads (quality trimming at Q25 with fastp, clone calling with MiXCR) and kept in-frame beta chains. Every distinct CDR3 protein forms one entry, paired with its most common genes and DNA. For this sample there are 400,000 to 500,000 distinct CDR3 sequences; 15% to 20% appear just once. About 7% of the sample lies in the top ten. Input material: blood, either unsorted or a sorted T cell fraction (not recorded which). The source of these receptors is a human donor who was either an allogeneic HSCT recipient or a stem cell or donor lymphocyte infusion donor (not recorded which). It is not recorded whose cells these are; they may come from a transplant donor.

This clonotype was seen ten or more times. The chain uses TRBV10-3 and TRBJ2-5, with TRBD2 matching 11 bases. This CDR3 comprises 15 residues. Germline V gene data show CDR1 as ENHRY and CDR2 as SYGVKD. V trimming: 3 bases; J trimming: 1 base; junction bases outside the gene matches: 1. CDR3 DNA: TGTGCCATCAGTGACCTAGCGGGGGGCCAAGAGACCCAGTACTTC. This translates into CAISDLAGGQETQYF.

CDR3 sequence reads: CATSDFPTSGRVEQYF. CDR3 sequence (DNA): TGTGCCACCAGTGATTTCCCGACTAGCGGGAGGGTCGAGCAGTACTTC. The genes are TRBV24-1 and TRBJ2-7; TRBD2 matches 14 bases. The germline V gene has CDR1 KGHDR and CDR2 SFDVKD. This CDR3 is built from 16 residues. V lost 1 base, J lost 6 bases, and 4 bases stayed unmatched.

This clonotype was counted between two and nine times. The rearrangement joins TRBV9 to TRBJ2-1, with TRBD1 identical over 10 bases. Losses at the gene ends were 0 bases for V and 7 bases for J; bases not matched to a gene: 7. CDR1 and CDR2 from the germline V gene are SGDLS and YYNGEE. The CDR3 consists of 16 residues. CDR3 bases: TGTGCCAGCAGCGTAGTGGGACAGGGGTACATTAATGAGCAGTTCTTC. It encodes CASSVVGQGYINEQFF. The whole variable domain, filled in from reference TRBV9 and TRBJ2-1, reads DSGVTQTPKHLITATGQRVTLRCSPRSGDLSVYWYQQSLDQGLQFLIQYYNGEERAKGNILERFSAQQFPDLHSELNLSSLELGDSALYFCASSVVGQGYINEQFFGPGTRLTVL.

The J gene is TRBJ2-7, the V gene TRBV20-1; TRBD2 might be the D (5 bases). The CDR3 length is 14 residues. Per germline, CDR1 DFQATT and CDR2 SNEGSKA (reference sequence). V lost 2 bases and J lost 2, with 13 bases in between. For the CDR3, the DNA is TGCAGTGCTAGACTCGGGCTAGCCGCCTACGAGCAGTACTTC. Residues: CSARLGLAAYEQYF.

The sample holds many counts of this clonotype. The chain combines TRBV5-1 with TRBJ1-6; no clear D gene. This CDR3 is 15 amino acids long. Germline V gene lookup returns CDR1 SGHRS and CDR2 YFSETQ. V shed 0 bases and J shed 7 bases, with 11 bases lying between them. This chain's CDR3 is CASSLVEGKNSPLHF. The DNA of the CDR3 is TGCGCCAGCAGCTTGGTGGAGGGAAAAAATTCACCCCTCCACTTT.

The chain combines TRBV20-1 with TRBJ2-7; 8 bases fit TRBD2. The V gene end was trimmed by 5 bases and the J gene end by 4 bases; junction bases not matched to a gene: 10. CDR3 size: 14 residues. Germline-derived CDR1 and CDR2 are DFQATT and SNEGSKA (reference sequence). CDR3 nucleotides: TGCAGTGCTTTCCCAGCGGGAGTTAGGTACGAGCAGTACTTC. Encoded protein: CSAFPAGVRYEQYF.

This chain links TRBV9 with TRBJ2-2; the D is unclear. This CDR3 is built from 14 residues. Between the trimmed V and J ends, which lost 5 bases and 4 bases, there was a span of 12 bases. CDR1 is SGDLS and CDR2 is YYNGEE in the germline V gene. The CDR3, as DNA: TGTGCCAGCAGACTAAAGCTCGGCACCGGGGAGCTGTTTTTT. Its protein is CASRLKLGTGELFF.

The V gene is TRBV5-1, the J gene TRBJ2-1; D is unresolved. V gave up 0 bases and J gave up 3 bases, with 4 bases separating them. Germline V gene lookup returns CDR1 SGHRS and CDR2 YFSETQ. CDR3 length equals 13 residues. CDR3 sequence reads: CASSLDVYNEQFF. In nucleotides, the CDR3 is TGCGCCAGCAGCTTGGACGTCTACAATGAGCAGTTCTTC.

V gene TRBV4-1 combines with J gene TRBJ2-3, with D hard to call. Trimming removed 3 bases at V and 5 bases at J, with 6 bases between. CDR1 is MGHRA and CDR2 is YSYEKL in the germline V gene. The CDR3 is 12 amino acids. The CDR3 DNA is TGCGCCAGCAGCCAGACTGGAGATACGCAGTATTTT. This gives the protein CASSQTGDTQYF.

There are a few counts of this clonotype. The chain combines TRBV6-5 with TRBJ2-7; unclear D gene. CDR3 length: 12 amino acids. The germline V gene encodes CDR1 MNHEY and CDR2 SVGAGI. Trimming left V 5 bases short and J 4 bases short, with 9 bases between. The CDR3 protein is CASSKIGYEQYF. CDR3 in DNA: TGTGCCAGCAGTAAAATAGGTTACGAGCAGTACTTC.

The chain has TRBV12-3 or TRBV12-4 and TRBJ2-7; the D is unclear. V lost 4 bases and J 2 bases, leaving 15 bases between the germline ends. The CDR3 sequence is 15 residues long. CDR3 in amino acids: CASSSLGQAPYEQYF. CDR3 nucleotides: TGTGCCAGCAGTTCCCTCGGGCAGGCACCCTACGAGCAGTACTTC.

There are many counts of this clonotype. The chain carries TRBV20-1 and TRBJ2-1; 8 bases match TRBD2. The CDR3 totals 14 residues. Germline loops: CDR1 DFQATT, CDR2 SNEGSKA (reference sequence). The V and J ends lost 3 bases and 2 bases, in that order; junction bases with no gene match: 3. CDR3 nucleotide sequence: TGCAGTGCTAGCGGCGGGAGGCCCTACAATGAGCAGTTCTTC. Translation gives CSASGGRPYNEQFF.

This rearrangement joins TRBV20-1 to TRBJ2-2; 10 bases are a match to TRBD2. V lost 5 bases, J lost 1 base, and 13 bases stayed unmatched. Germline V lookup: CDR1 DFQATT, CDR2 SNEGSKA (reference sequence). The length of the CDR3 is 18 residues. This CDR3 is CSAGWLAGGMMNTGELFF. In DNA, the CDR3 is TGCAGTGCTGGGTGGTTAGCGGGGGGAATGATGAACACCGGGGAGCTGTTTTTT.

The chain is built from TRBV20-1 and TRBJ1-2; TRBD1 might be the D (6 bases). The germline V gene encodes CDR1 DFQATT and CDR2 SNEGSKA (reference sequence). V was trimmed by 1 base and J by 4 bases, leaving 13 bases between them. This CDR3 is built from 14 residues. CDR3 loop: CSARVAGAVYGYTF. The DNA for the CDR3 is TGCAGTGCTAGAGTGGCAGGGGCGGTCTATGGCTACACCTTC.

V is TRBV15 and J is TRBJ2-1; D gene ambiguous. Trimming cost V 0 bases and J 2 bases, with 11 bases left between them. CDR1 LNHNV and CDR2 YYDKDF come from the germline V gene (reference sequence). The CDR3 extends over 16 amino acids. CDR3 in DNA: TGTGCCACCAGCAGAGATAGAGAGCCAACCTACAATGAGCAGTTCTTC. Protein product: CATSRDREPTYNEQFF.

This clonotype came up a few times. The chain has TRBV11-1 and TRBJ2-3, with 10 positions matching TRBD2. The germline gives CDR1 SGHAT, CDR2 FQDESV (reference sequence). J was trimmed by 6 bases and V by 0 bases; bases with no gene match: 12. This CDR3 comprises 18 residues. Written as DNA, the CDR3 is TGTGCCAGCAGCTTAGCGAGGGGTCTAGCGGGAGCTCCCGATACGCAGTATTTT. This sequence encodes CASSLARGLAGAPDTQYF.

This clonotype occurred a few times. The V call is TRBV7-3, the J call TRBJ1-1; tentative D call: TRBD1 (5 bases). This CDR3 has 16 residues. The V end lost 3 bases, the J end lost 0 bases, and 14 bases lay between the germline ends. The V gene's germline CDR1 is SGHTA and CDR2 FQGTGA. The CDR3 loop is CASSLRGGPMNTEAFF. Written as DNA, the CDR3 is TGTGCCAGCAGCTTGCGGGGGGGACCAATGAACACTGAAGCTTTCTTT.

The chain joins TRBV20-1 to TRBJ2-7, with D maybe TRBD2 (6 bases). V lost 0 bases to trimming and J lost 5 bases, with 20 bases between them. The CDR3 has 16 residues. Germline loops: CDR1 DFQATT, CDR2 SNEGSKA (reference sequence). The DNA for the CDR3 is TGCAGTGCTAGAGACGGCCGGGGGATCCGGACCAACGAGCAGTACTTC. Its translation: CSARDGRGIRTNEQYF.